The clone carrying this TCR beta chain was picked up one time. The data derive from a study of Ad26.COV2.S vaccination and SARS-CoV-2 variants. Background on the study: Ad26.COV2.S shots went into the muscle once or twice, 56 days apart.

Noted treatment: about 20 received Ad26.COV2.S at low or high dose, single or two shots; five or six received placebo; per-sample allocation not given. Following the first vaccine or placebo injection, samples were taken on day 63. Profiled with immunoSEQ multiplex PCR; TCRdb holds only in-frame clones, not every one. The sample shows 350,000 to 400,000 clones, approximately 90% of them seen only once. V was cut by 1 base and J by 3 bases, with 16 bases left in between. This CDR3 is built from 15 residues. The germline gives CDR1 SQVTM, CDR2 ANQGSEA. The receptor's source is a person aged 18-60 years who received the Ad26.COV2.S COVID-19 vaccine or a placebo. The chain joins TRBV29-1 to TRBJ2-7; D possibly corresponds to TRBD2 (5 bases). The sequences come from peripheral blood, collected in a trial of Ad26.COV2.S vaccine versus placebo. The CDR3 DNA reads TGCAGCGTTGAAGGGCCCGGGGTCCGGGGCTACGAGCAGTACTTC. Residues: CSVEGPGVRGYEQYF.